A selection of T cell receptor beta chains follows, all from one sample in a study of T cells in Graves' hyperthyroidism and ophthalmopathy. TCRdb reprocessed the multiplex PCR reads with MiXCR, giving one entry per CDR3 protein. The sample consists of 600,000 to 650,000 distinct CDR3 sequences, around 20% of them appearing once. Sequences were obtained from blood. The origin of the receptors is a man aged 30 to 39 with Graves' ophthalmopathy. Each CDR3 is given with its conserved first and last residue. A D gene is named only where the DNA matches it firmly. A clone size is listed for some rows: how often the clone was seen (once, few, many), or a class if it is expanded.

j_call v_call clone_size d_call cdr3_nt cdr3_aa
TRBJ2-7 TRBV7-3 few NA TGTGCCAGCAGCCATGGTGTGGGCGGATCCTACGAGCAGTACTTC CASSHGVGGSYEQYF
TRBJ1-1 TRBV20-1 many NA TGCAGTGCTAGAGACCCGCCTGAAGCTTTCTTT CSARDPPEAFF
TRBJ2-1 TRBV28 NA TRBD1 TGTGCCAGCGGAACGGACAGGGTTAGGGACAATGAGCAGTTCTTC CASGTDRVRDNEQFF
TRBJ1-4 TRBV29-1 NA NA TGCGCAGCGGGGGTCGTGACTGTAAAAGGCGAAAAACTGTTTTTT CAAGVVTVKGEKLFF
TRBJ1-1 TRBV11-3 many TRBD1 TGTGCCAGCAGCCCCGGGACAGGGGGCTCCCGGACGCAAGCTTTCTTT CASSPGTGGSRTQAFF
TRBJ1-5 TRBV7-9 few NA TGTGCCAGCAGCTCCCCCGACGGGGCGGATCAGCCCCAGCATTTT CASSSPDGADQPQHF
TRBJ1-1 TRBV5-1 NA NA TGCGCCAGCAGCTTGGGACCCCGGGGATTGAACACTGAAGCTTTCTTT CASSLGPRGLNTEAFF
TRBJ2-5 TRBV4-2 NA NA TGTGCCAGCAGCCAATCACTAGCTGGGGAGACCCAGTACTTC CASSQSLAGETQYF
TRBJ2-7 TRBV20-1 NA TRBD2 TGCAGTGCTAGAGATCCCCTACTAGCGGGGAGCTCCTACGAGCAGTACTTC CSARDPLLAGSSYEQYF
TRBJ2-3 TRBV7-2 NA TRBD2 TGTGCCAGCAGCTTCAGACTAGCGGGGGGGTCAGATACGCAGTATTTT CASSFRLAGGSDTQYF
TRBJ2-1 TRBV5-1 many TRBD1 TGCGCCAGCAGCTGGGGGGACAGGGGGGACAATGAGCAGTTCTTC CASSWGDRGDNEQFF
TRBJ2-3 TRBV7-3 many NA TGTGCCAGCAGCTTAGGTGGGGCGAGCACAGATACGCAGTATTTT CASSLGGASTDTQYF
TRBJ2-7 TRBV11-1 few TRBD2 TGTGCCAGCAGCCCCCAAGCGGGAGGGCCTATCGAGCAGTACTTC CASSPQAGGPIEQYF
TRBJ2-1 TRBV6-2/TRBV6-3 few TRBD1 TGTGCCAGCAGGAGACAGGGCGGTGGTGAGCAGTTCTTC CASRRQGGGEQFF
TRBJ1-2 TRBV3-1 many NA TGTGCCAGCAGCCCGCGGGCTAACTATGGCTACACCTTC CASSPRANYGYTF
TRBJ2-7 TRBV15 many NA TGTGCCACCAGCGCGGAGACAGCCTCCTACGAGCAGTACTTC CATSAETASYEQYF
TRBJ2-1 TRBV27 NA TRBD2 TGTGCCAGCAGTCCCGCCGGGAGGGGGAATGAGCAGTTCTTC CASSPAGRGNEQFF
TRBJ2-2 TRBV3-1 NA NA TGTGCCAGCAGCCAAACCAAGCTCACCGGGGAGCTGTTTTTT CASSQTKLTGELFF
TRBJ1-4 TRBV5-1 NA TRBD1 TGCGCCAGCAGCACAGGGGGCTGGGCTAATGAAAAACTGTTTTTT CASSTGGWANEKLFF
TRBJ1-2 TRBV6-5 few NA TGTGCCAGCAGTTACTGGGGGGATAACTATGGCTACACCTTC CASSYWGDNYGYTF
TRBJ2-3 TRBV6-1 NA NA TGTGCCAGCAGTGAAGGGTACGGGAGTAGGATAGATACGCAGTATTTT CASSEGYGSRIDTQYF
TRBJ2-2 TRBV11-2 many TRBD1 TGTGCCAGCAGCTTAGGCCTCGGGACAGCGAACACCGGGGAGCTGTTTTTT CASSLGLGTANTGELFF
TRBJ2-7 TRBV11-2 many TRBD2 TGTGCCAGCAGCAGATTAGCGGGAGTCGACTACGAGCAGTACTTC CASSRLAGVDYEQYF
TRBJ2-7 TRBV28 many NA TGTGCCAGCAGTTTAGTAGGCAGCGGCGACTACGAGCAGTACTTC CASSLVGSGDYEQYF
TRBJ1-1 TRBV30 few NA TGTGCCTGGATAGTCCCAGGGGCCGAAGCTTTCTTT CAWIVPGAEAFF
TRBJ1-1 TRBV11-2 few TRBD1 TGTGCCAGTCACCTCAGGGGGCACGACGCTGAAGCTTTCTTT CASHLRGHDAEAFF
TRBJ1-2 TRBV6-2/TRBV6-3 few NA TGTGCCAGCAGCGGGACCTGGAATAGCTACACCTTC CASSGTWNSYTF
TRBJ2-5 TRBV10-3 NA NA TGTGCCATCAGCTTGACAGGCCAAGAGACCCAGTACTTC CAISLTGQETQYF
TRBJ2-1 TRBV28 few TRBD1 TGTGCCAGCAGTTTTCACAGGGGGCTGAATGAGCAGTTCTTC CASSFHRGLNEQFF
TRBJ2-7 TRBV27 NA TRBD2 TGTGCCAGCAGTCCTTCTAGCGGGAGTAACAACGAGCAGTACTTC CASSPSSGSNNEQYF
TRBJ2-5 TRBV29-1 few NA TGCAGCGTTGATTCTGGGGGCGGGGAGACCCAGTACTTC CSVDSGGGETQYF
TRBJ1-1 TRBV28 many TRBD1 TGTGCCAGCAGAGTTACAGGGGGCGAAACCAACACTGAAGCTTTCTTT CASRVTGGETNTEAFF
TRBJ2-5 TRBV30 few NA TGTGCCTGGAGTCCGGGTCGGATCTCTTTAACCCTGGAGACCCAGTACTTC CAWSPGRISLTLETQYF
TRBJ2-3 TRBV10-3 NA TRBD2 TGTGCCATCAGGAGGCGGGAGGGCATCGATACGCAGTATTTT CAIRRREGIDTQYF
TRBJ2-2 TRBV11-1 many NA TGTGCCAGCAGCTTGGTGGGAGTCGACACCGGGGAGCTGTTTTTT CASSLVGVDTGELFF
TRBJ2-1 TRBV14 many NA TGTGCCAGCAGCCAAGAAGGGGGGTTCTCCTACAATGAGCAGTTCTTC CASSQEGGFSYNEQFF
TRBJ1-4 TRBV28 NA NA TGTGCCAGCAGCCCCGGGACCTTAACTAATGAAAAACTGTTTTTT CASSPGTLTNEKLFF